This entry lists 9 T cell receptor beta chains sequenced from one sample in a study of tumor and adjacent non-tumor tissue in lung cancer (dated by TCRdb to the late 2010s). The library came from multiplex PCR. For sequencing, an Illumina HiSeq 2500 was employed. TCRbeta libraries were built by three rounds of nested PCR using primers (Table S4), following protocols modified from ARM-PCR. The raw public data were reprocessed by TCRdb itself: fastp quality trimming at Q25, MiXCR clonotype calling, in-frame beta chains only. Rows with a matching CDR3 protein are joined into one entry that keeps the most common DNA and genes. Across this sample there are 100,000 to 120,000 distinct CDR3 sequences, with approximately 87% seen only once. Together, the top ten hold roughly 20% of the sample. RNA was extracted from bulk unsorted tissue and checked for quality with a NanoDrop ND-1000 and an Agilent 2100.

Sequencing was done on a sample of lung tumor tissue. The receptors come from a man in his 70s with non-small cell lung cancer.

This clonotype appeared once. V is TRBV4-1 and J is TRBJ2-5; 14 bases match TRBD2. Looked up from germline, CDR1 is MGHRA and CDR2 is YSYEKL. With 8 bases clipped from V and 5 bases from J, the junction kept 7 bases outside the gene matches. This CDR3 has 15 amino acids. This CDR3 is CASQLGLAGVETQYF. Written as DNA, the CDR3 is TGCGCCAGCCAATTGGGACTAGCGGGAGTTGAGACCCAGTACTTC.

The chain employs TRBV11-2 and TRBJ1-6; D is undetermined. Germline V gene sequence: CDR1 SGHAT, CDR2 FQNNGV. The CDR3 runs to 15 residues. Between the trimmed V and J ends, which lost 8 bases and 9 bases, there was a span of 20 bases. The chain's CDR3 is CASCARTDGSSPLHF. CDR3 nucleotide sequence: TGTGCCAGCTGCGCAAGGACGGACGGGAGTTCACCCCTCCACTTT.

About this clonotype itself: The junction does not match germline at one end; this may be a read error. The chain combines TRBV29-1 with TRBJ2-2, with a weak D call TRBD2 (5 bases). The germline CDR1 and CDR2 sequences are SQVTM and ANQGSEA. The CDR3 consists of 11 residues. CDR3 nucleotide sequence: TGTAGCGCACTTTGGACCTGGGAGCTGTTTTTT. It codes for CSALWTWELFF.

The chain links TRBV4-1 to TRBJ2-2; a possible D gene is TRBD1 (6 bases). CDR3 length: 17 residues. Germline V gene data show CDR1 as MGHRA and CDR2 as YSYEKL. CDR3 DNA sequence: TGCGCGAACAGTCAAGGCCGGGACAAGGGTTACACCGGGGAGCTGTTTTTT. Translating gives CANSQGRDKGYTGELFF.

Turning to this clonotype: A read error may be the cause here, since a much bigger clone is one base away. V is TRBV30 and J is TRBJ2-7; maybe TRBD1 (5 bases). The CDR3 is made up of 12 amino acids. Trimming took 4 bases from V and 6 from J, leaving 13 bases between them. CDR1 GTSNPN and CDR2 SVGIG come from the germline V gene (reference sequence). CDR3 in amino acids: CAWTGLRAEQYF. In DNA, the CDR3 is TGTGCCTGGACAGGGCTTCGTGCCGAGCAGTACTTC.

A note on this clonotype: One end of the junction does not line up with germline, which may come from a read error. The rearrangement links TRBV6-6 to TRBJ2-2; perhaps TRBD2 as D (5 bases). The germline V gene encodes CDR1 MNHNY and CDR2 SVGAGI (reference sequence). This CDR3 has 13 amino acids. The CDR3 sequence: CALRSPNIGEPFF. The CDR3, as DNA: TGTGCCTTAAGAAGCCCAAACATCGGGGAGCCGTTTTTT.

This clonotype occurred once. The V and J genes are TRBV11-2 and TRBJ2-3, with a tentative D call TRBD1 (5 bases). Matching the DNA end better, TRBJ1-5 makes the J call doubtful. This CDR3 region has 16 residues. Germline V gene data show CDR1 as SGHAT and CDR2 as FQNNGV. In nucleotides, the CDR3 is TGTGCCAGTAACTTCTCGTTCGGGTATAGCACAGGTACGCAGCATTTT. Its translation: CASNFSFGYSTGTQHF.

Notes on this clonotype: Since the CDR3 does not end with the conserved phenylalanine or tryptophan, this likely comes from a read error. Because the CDR3's place on the DNA is in doubt, the DNA is left out and the CDR3 is given as listed by TCRdb. V and J are TRBV4-3 and TRBJ2-1; TRBD2, as called in the table, went unchecked against the DNA. Germline V gene lookup returns CDR1 LGHNA and CDR2 YSLEER. Including both end residues, the CDR3 is 17 amino acids long. CDR3 region: CASSQDPARAEYDEQFL.

By frequency in the sample, this clonotype is large. The rearrangement links TRBV12-3 or TRBV12-4 to TRBJ1-6, with 11 bases identical to TRBD1. The CDR3 sequence is 16 residues long. The V gene end was trimmed by 7 bases and the J gene end by 3 bases; junction bases not matched to a gene: 5. This CDR3 reads CASTSGTGGYNSPLHF. The CDR3 nucleotides read TGTGCCAGCACCTCCGGGACAGGGGGCTATAATTCACCCCTCCACTTT.